A single sample gave rise to the 5 T cell receptor beta chains below, sequenced in a study of Graves' ophthalmopathy and Graves' hyperthyroidism. Investigators amplified TCR beta CDR3 regions from RNA transcripts. Investigators did first-round RT-PCR with HTBI primers, then second-round multiplex PCR. TCRdb reprocessed the multiplex PCR reads with MiXCR, giving one entry per CDR3 protein. This repertoire shows some 350,000 distinct CDR3 sequences, approximately 18% found once; its top ten account for around 2.4%. The sequencing sample was made of peripheral blood. All receptors derive from an adult woman with stable Graves' hyperthyroidism.

The sample holds many counts of this clonotype. The chain joins TRBV4-1 to TRBJ2-7, with D possibly being TRBD2 (5 bases). The V gene's germline CDR1 is MGHRA and CDR2 YSYEKL. The CDR3 is made up of 14 amino acids. V lost 0 bases and J lost 7, with 13 bases in between. The CDR3 bases are TGCGCCAGCAGCCAAGATGGGCCTACGGGGGAGCAGTACTTC. This sequence encodes CASSQDGPTGEQYF.

This chain uses TRBV20-1 with TRBJ2-7, with 9 nucleotides matching TRBD1. The CDR3 runs to 10 residues. The ends lost 6 bases at V and 10 bases at J; junction bases unmatched: 4. The V gene's germline CDR1 is DFQATT and CDR2 SNEGSKA (reference sequence). DNA for the CDR3: TGCAGTGCCAAGGACAGGGGACAGTACTTC. It encodes CSAKDRGQYF.

V is TRBV6-2 or TRBV6-3 and J is TRBJ1-1; no clear D. V gave up 2 bases and J gave up 7 bases, with 8 bases separating them. The CDR3 runs to 12 residues. Per germline, CDR1 MNHEY and CDR2 SVGEGT. The CDR3 loop reads CASSYMGDEAFF. CDR3 coding DNA: TGTGCCAGCAGTTACATGGGAGATGAAGCTTTCTTT.

This clonotype was seen ten or more times. The rearrangement links TRBV12-5 to TRBJ1-1; the match to TRBD1 covers 8 bases. The CDR3 is made up of 15 amino acids. The germline V gene has CDR1 LGHNT and CDR2 FRNRAP. Losses at the gene ends were 4 bases for V and 5 bases for J; bases not matched to a gene: 9. CDR3 residues: CASGWTGIPGTEAFF. The CDR3 DNA sequence: TGTGCTAGTGGTTGGACAGGGATCCCCGGGACTGAAGCTTTCTTT. The whole variable domain, remainder taken from reference TRBV12-5 and TRBJ1-1, is DARVTQTPRHKVTEMGQEVTMRCQPILGHNTVFWYRQTMMQGLELLAYFRNRAPLDDSGMPKDRFSAEMPDATLATLKIQPSEPRDSAVYFCASGWTGIPGTEAFFGQGTRLTVV.

This clonotype has a count of ten or more. The chain recombines TRBV5-1 with TRBJ2-7, with 7 bases identical to TRBD1. With 6 bases clipped from V and 6 bases from J, the junction kept 3 bases outside the gene matches. The CDR3 loop spans 11 amino acids. CDR1 is SGHRS and CDR2 is YFSETQ in the germline V gene. CDR3 amino acids: CASTNRGEQYF. For the CDR3, the DNA is TGCGCCAGCACGAACAGGGGCGAGCAGTACTTC.